This T cell receptor (beta chain) was sequenced during a study of human T cells and chemical hapten exposure. About the research overall: The variation in per-sample TCR yields arose mainly from small differences in pooled library volumes.

The study used a library that attached unique molecular identifiers to individual cDNA molecules. In the study's own analysis: Samples had a median of 95,638 TCRs, ranging roughly 20,000 to 690,600. TCRdb recomputed calls from the 5' RACE reads with MiXCR, one row per CDR3 protein. The authors' filters were not applied to this entry. The sample shows about 81,000 distinct CDR3 sequences, 6.5% to 8.5% of them seen only once. Findings and limits, study-wide: TCRs above 1 in 1000 frequency stayed constant with DPC sensitization.

Germline lookup yields CDR1 SGHDT and CDR2 YYEEEE. V was pared by 3 bases and J by 0 bases, with 2 bases of the junction left unmatched. This CDR3 is 15 amino acids long. Total RNA was isolated from whole blood that had not been fractionated. There are many counts of this clonotype. Its antigen is not identified. The sequence was collected from a male donor in good health. The rearrangement uses TRBV5-6 and TRBJ1-5; 8 bases agree with TRBD1. CDR3 loop: CASSYGQGSNQPQHF. The DNA of the CDR3 is TGTGCCAGCAGCTACGGACAGGGTAGCAATCAGCCCCAGCATTTT.